This entry lists 28 T cell receptor beta chains sequenced from one sample in a study of CD8+ T cells in alopecia areata. Sequencing relied on a cDNA template that was reverse transcribed from extracted RNA. Libraries were prepared by immunoSEQ multiplex PCR; TCRdb keeps only in-frame clonotypes and omits some of them. The sample comprises 170,000 or so clones, around three fifths of which are singletons, and under 15% rests with the top ten. The specimen comprised CD4+ T cells sorted from blood, sampled at week 0. The receptors were gathered from a human donor with alopecia areata.

The chain recombines TRBV11-2 with TRBJ2-5; no reliable D call. Trimming removed 5 bases from V and 0 bases from J, with 4 bases in between. This CDR3 has 12 amino acids. Germline CDR1 reads SGHAT; CDR2 reads FQNNGV. The CDR3 spells CASSQYQETQYF. As DNA, the CDR3 is TGTGCCAGCAGCCAGTACCAAGAGACCCAGTACTTC.

The table lists this clone with a few counts. The chain links TRBV29-1 to TRBJ2-1; D is ambiguous. Trimming cost V 6 bases and J 6 bases, with 18 bases left between them. The CDR3 extends over 14 amino acids. CDR1 is SQVTM, CDR2 ANQGSEA, per germline. CDR3 region: CSVLDTLTSNEQFF. The CDR3 DNA reads as TGCAGCGTCCTAGACACGTTAACCTCCAATGAGCAGTTCTTC.

The chain carries TRBV11-2 and TRBJ2-5; no reliable D call. V dropped 0 bases and J dropped 1 base, with 6 bases sitting between them. The CDR3 is 14 amino acids. Germline V gene lookup returns CDR1 SGHAT and CDR2 FQNNGV. CDR3 region: CASSLDALQETQYF. In nucleotides, the CDR3 is TGTGCCAGCAGCTTAGATGCGCTCCAAGAGACCCAGTACTTC.

The CDR3 region is CASSLLSSTDTQYF. CDR3 DNA sequence: TGTGCCAGCAGCTTATTGTCTAGCACAGATACGCAGTATTTT. V and J are TRBV7-3 and TRBJ2-3; D gene ambiguous. Germline V gene data show CDR1 as SGHTA and CDR2 as FQGTGA. V shed 2 bases and J shed 0 bases, with 6 bases lying between them. The CDR3 is 14 amino acids.

V usage is TRBV7-8 and J usage is TRBJ2-3; possibly TRBD2 for D (6 bases). The CDR3 runs 15 residues. The germline V gene has CDR1 SGHVS and CDR2 FQNEAQ. The V gene lost 2 bases and the J gene lost 2 bases, with 11 bases spanning the gap. The CDR3 DNA reads TGTGCCAGCAGCTTACTCGCGGGGTTCACAGATACGCAGTATTTT. Protein: CASSLLAGFTDTQYF.

This rearrangement joins TRBV6-1 to TRBJ2-4; 7 nucleotides match TRBD2. CDR1 MNHNS and CDR2 SASEGT come from the germline V gene. The CDR3 runs 12 residues. J was trimmed by 7 bases and V by 6 bases; bases with no gene match: 3. The CDR3 nucleotides read TGTGCCAGCAGCGAGGGAGGGAACATTCAGTACTTC. Its protein is CASSEGGNIQYF.

V gene TRBV18 combines with J gene TRBJ1-1; D unclear. From germline, CDR1 is KGHSH and CDR2 LQKENI. V was trimmed by 6 bases and J by 1 base, leaving 9 bases between them. This CDR3 is built from 13 residues. This CDR3 is CASSLQKNTEAFF. CDR3 bases: TGTGCCAGCTCCCTTCAAAAGAACACTGAAGCTTTCTTT.

The J gene is TRBJ2-3, the V gene TRBV27, with 12 bases matching TRBD2. This CDR3 is built from 16 residues. Trimming cost V 4 bases and J 1 base; bases outside gene matches: 3. Germline lookup yields CDR1 MNHEY and CDR2 SMNVEV (reference sequence). The CDR3 DNA reads TGTGCCAGCAGTTCCCGACTAGCGGGGGGCACAGATACGCAGTATTTT. Translating it yields CASSSRLAGGTDTQYF.

The J gene is TRBJ2-2, the V gene TRBV27, with TRBD1 identical over 11 bases. The CDR3 has 16 amino acids. J was trimmed by 5 bases and V by 1 base; bases with no gene match: 3. CDR1 is MNHEY and CDR2 is SMNVEV in the germline V gene (reference sequence). CDR3 sequence reads: CASSLFGTGGTGELFF. CDR3 coding DNA: TGTGCCAGCAGTTTATTTGGGACAGGGGGGACCGGGGAGCTGTTTTTT.

The chain joins TRBV29-1 to TRBJ1-5; unclear D gene. The V and J ends lost 6 bases and 4 bases respectively, with 10 bases between them. This CDR3 is 12 amino acids long. CDR1 and CDR2 from the germline V gene are SQVTM and ANQGSEA. CDR3 protein: CSVARENQPQHF. CDR3 DNA sequence: TGCAGCGTCGCACGGGAAAATCAGCCCCAGCATTTT.

J is TRBJ1-1 and V is TRBV2, with D uncertain. Germline loops: CDR1 SNHLY, CDR2 FYNNEI. The CDR3 runs to 14 residues. V lost 0 bases, J lost 5 bases, and 10 bases lay in between. CDR3 sequence: CASSEARGFTEAFF. The CDR3 DNA follows: TGTGCCAGCAGTGAAGCCCGGGGTTTTACTGAAGCTTTCTTT.

The chain links TRBV29-1 to TRBJ2-2, with D hard to call. Trimming removed 3 bases from V and 3 bases from J, with 8 bases in between. This CDR3 comprises 13 residues. Germline CDR1 SQVTM, CDR2 ANQGSEA. CDR3 DNA sequence: TGCAGCGTTGACAACAGATACACCGGGGAGCTGTTTTTT. Encoded protein: CSVDNRYTGELFF.

The rearrangement links TRBV6-6 to TRBJ2-7, with D possibly being TRBD1 (6 bases). Looked up from germline, CDR1 is MNHNY and CDR2 is SVGAGI (reference sequence). The CDR3 has 15 residues. Trimming removed 6 bases from V and 1 base from J, with 16 bases in between. The CDR3 reads CASSKDRLPSYEQYF. In DNA form, the CDR3 reads TGTGCCAGCAGCAAGGACAGACTACCTTCCTACGAGCAGTACTTC.

This chain connects TRBV10-3 to TRBJ2-2, with a tentative D call TRBD1 (5 bases). The CDR3 sequence is 14 residues long. Germline V gives CDR1 ENHRY, CDR2 SYGVKD. V lost 2 bases, J lost 4 bases, and 8 bases lay in between. The CDR3 region is CAISEVQGTGELFF. CDR3 bases: TGTGCCATCAGTGAGGTTCAGGGCACCGGGGAGCTGTTTTTT.

This clone has just a few counts. The chain uses TRBV5-1 and TRBJ1-2; D gene ambiguous. The CDR3 consists of 12 residues. V lost 0 bases and J 8 bases, leaving 8 bases between the germline ends. Germline lookup yields CDR1 SGHRS and CDR2 YFSETQ. CDR3 DNA sequence: TGCGCCAGCAGCTTGGAAGATCGCGGCTACACCTTC. Its protein is CASSLEDRGYTF.

This chain links TRBV2 with TRBJ2-1; 9 bases are shared with TRBD1. Germline V gene data show CDR1 as SNHLY and CDR2 as FYNNEI. The V and J ends lost 6 bases and 9 bases, in that order; junction bases with no gene match: 0. There are 11 residues in the CDR3. CDR3 nucleotide sequence: TGTGCCAGCAGGGACAGGGGTGAGCAGTTCTTC. This sequence encodes CASRDRGEQFF.

The gene calls are TRBV9 and TRBJ2-7; 11 bases are shared with TRBD2. CDR3 length: 14 amino acids. Germline CDR1 reads SGDLS; CDR2 reads YYNGEE. The V and J ends lost 2 bases and 7 bases, in that order; junction bases with no gene match: 5. CDR3 amino acids: CASSVGLAEGEQYF. Here the CDR3 DNA reads TGTGCCAGCAGCGTGGGACTAGCGGAGGGGGAGCAGTACTTC.

The chain couples TRBV6-5 to TRBJ1-5; 8 nucleotides agree with TRBD1. The V segment lost 1 base and the J segment 6 bases; nucleotides outside the gene matches: 5. This CDR3 is built from 15 residues. CDR1 and CDR2 (germline): MNHEY, SVGAGI. This CDR3 is CASSYLPDRGQPQHF. CDR3 bases: TGTGCCAGCAGTTACTTACCCGACAGGGGTCAGCCCCAGCATTTT.

This clone has more than one count but fewer than ten. The rearrangement uses TRBV15 and TRBJ1-4; D unresolved. Trimming pared 1 base from V and 8 bases from J, leaving 14 bases between. The CDR3 totals 15 residues. Germline V lookup: CDR1 LNHNV, CDR2 YYDKDF (reference sequence). The CDR3 loop is CATSRVRVSKEKLFF. DNA of the CDR3: TGTGCCACCAGCAGAGTACGGGTCTCGAAGGAAAAACTGTTTTTT.

The V gene is TRBV30, the J gene TRBJ2-1; D unclear. Per germline, CDR1 GTSNPN and CDR2 SVGIG (reference sequence). Trimming removed 8 bases from V and 0 bases from J, with 17 bases in between. CDR3 size: 15 residues. CDR3 sequence: CAHEKRRSSYNEQFF. The CDR3 DNA reads as TGTGCCCACGAGAAAAGACGAAGCTCCTACAATGAGCAGTTCTTC.

V is TRBV19 and J is TRBJ1-2; D not certain. The germline gives CDR1 LNHDA, CDR2 SQIVND (reference sequence). The CDR3 is 11 residues long. V was clipped by 3 bases and J by 4 bases, with 3 bases between them. This CDR3 reads CASSIGYGYTF. DNA for the CDR3: TGTGCCAGTAGTATTGGCTATGGCTACACCTTC.

The V call is TRBV30, the J call TRBJ1-1; no definite D call. This CDR3 region has 10 residues. V lost 8 bases and J 6 bases, leaving 10 bases between the germline ends. The germline V gene encodes CDR1 GTSNPN and CDR2 SVGIG (reference sequence). Written as DNA, the CDR3 is TGTGCCGGCGGGAGGGCTGAAGCTTTCTTT. Translation gives CAGGRAEAFF.

The genes are TRBV29-1 and TRBJ2-3; the D gene is possibly TRBD1 (5 bases). Trimming cost V 7 bases and J 0 bases, with 14 bases left between them. This CDR3 contains 14 residues. Germline V CDR1 and CDR2: SQVTM, ANQGSEA. The CDR3 protein is CSARQRLSTDTQYF. Here the CDR3 DNA reads TGCAGCGCCAGACAGAGACTTAGCACAGATACGCAGTATTTT.

A few counts support this clone. The chain joins TRBV7-3 to TRBJ2-1; 7 positions agree with TRBD1. Germline V gene sequence: CDR1 SGHTA, CDR2 FQGTGA. V lost 5 bases, J lost 5 bases, and 9 bases stayed unmatched. CDR3 length: 15 amino acids. CDR3 amino acids: CASSPVGQLDNEQFF. The DNA of the CDR3 is TGTGCCAGCAGCCCGGTGGGACAGTTGGACAATGAGCAGTTCTTC.

The chain couples TRBV25-1 to TRBJ1-4, with D possibly TRBD1 on 5 matching bases. Germline CDR1 reads MGHDK; CDR2 reads SYGVNS. This CDR3 has 13 residues. Trimming stripped 3 bases from V and 7 bases from J, with 9 bases between. The CDR3 reads CASSDLRGEKLFF. In DNA, the CDR3 is TGTGCCAGCAGTGACTTAAGGGGTGAAAAACTGTTTTTT.

This rearrangement joins TRBV7-6 to TRBJ2-1, with TRBD2 matching 8 bases. CDR3 length equals 15 residues. Germline loops: CDR1 SGHVS, CDR2 FNYEAQ. V shed 4 bases, J shed 6 bases, and the junction held 8 bases outside the gene matches. Here the CDR3 reads CASSSFSGGPNEQFF. The CDR3 DNA sequence: TGTGCCAGCAGCTCATTCTCGGGGGGGCCCAATGAGCAGTTCTTC.

The rearrangement joins TRBV5-6 to TRBJ1-5; a weak D match, TRBD1 (5 bases). In germline, CDR1 is SGHDT, CDR2 YYEEEE. The V end lost 4 bases, the J end lost 4 bases, and 12 bases lay between the germline ends. This CDR3 is 14 amino acids long. CDR3 sequence (DNA): TGTGCCAGCAGCGCCTTGGCAGGGAATCAGCCCCAGCATTTT. It specifies CASSALAGNQPQHF.

This clone was observed a handful of times. The gene calls are TRBV6-6 and TRBJ2-7; D is tentatively TRBD1 or TRBD2 (6 bases each). CDR1 is MNHNY, CDR2 SVGAGI, per germline (reference sequence). This CDR3 is 15 amino acids long. The V end lost 5 bases, the J end lost 0 bases, and 14 bases lay between the germline ends. Here the CDR3 reads CASSPGGHSSYEQYF. The CDR3 DNA sequence: TGTGCCAGCAGTCCCGGGGGCCATAGCTCCTACGAGCAGTACTTC.